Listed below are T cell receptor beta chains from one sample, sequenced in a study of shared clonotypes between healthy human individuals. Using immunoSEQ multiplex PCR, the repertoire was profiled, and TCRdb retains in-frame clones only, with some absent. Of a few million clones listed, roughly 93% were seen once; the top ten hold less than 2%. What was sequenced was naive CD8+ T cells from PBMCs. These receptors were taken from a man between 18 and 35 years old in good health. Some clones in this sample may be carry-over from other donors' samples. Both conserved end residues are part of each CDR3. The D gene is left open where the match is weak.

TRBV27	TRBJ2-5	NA	CASSVSDGKETQYF
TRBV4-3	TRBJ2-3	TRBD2	CASSQDPPGGYTDTQYF
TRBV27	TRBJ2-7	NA	CASSQDSGTGYEQYF
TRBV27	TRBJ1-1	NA	CASSSTVSEAFF
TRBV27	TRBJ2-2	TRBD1	CASSPRQGTGELFF
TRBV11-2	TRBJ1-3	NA	CASSWSPPLGPGNTIYF
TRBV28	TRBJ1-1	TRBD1	CASSLFGTGDWNTEAFF
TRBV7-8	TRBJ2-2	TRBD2	CASSLRLAGVTGELFF
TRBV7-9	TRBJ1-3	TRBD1	CASSQGAKGNTIYF
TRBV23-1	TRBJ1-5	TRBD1	CAKNRGRPNQPQHF
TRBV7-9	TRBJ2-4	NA	CASSSPLGSTKNIQYF
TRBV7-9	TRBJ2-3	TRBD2	CASRAGGPGDTQYF
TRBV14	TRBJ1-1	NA	CASSAWGARTEAFF
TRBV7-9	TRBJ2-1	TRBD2	CASSRNSPTSGLYNEQFF
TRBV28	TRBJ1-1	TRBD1	CASRWDRAGTEAFF
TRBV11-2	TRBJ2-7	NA	CASSSEAGVYEQYF
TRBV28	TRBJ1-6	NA	CASSLGSYNSPLHF
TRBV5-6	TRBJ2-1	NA	CASSLAEGAYNEQFF
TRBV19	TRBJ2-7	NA	CASSYGSSTYEQYF
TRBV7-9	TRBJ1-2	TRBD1	CASSSQGEYDYGYTF
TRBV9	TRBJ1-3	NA	CASSVARASSGNTIYF
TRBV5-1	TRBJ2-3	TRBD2	CASTSWASGGTDTQYF
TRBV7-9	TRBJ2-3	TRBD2	CASSLGLAGMENTQYF
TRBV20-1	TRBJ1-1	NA	CSLGYRTEAFF
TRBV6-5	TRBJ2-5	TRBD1	CASRRQGRETQYF
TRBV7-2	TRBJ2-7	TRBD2	CASRYTSGSAYEQYF
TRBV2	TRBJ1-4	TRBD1	CASSDFGTEDEKLFF
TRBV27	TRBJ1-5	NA	CASSLSRVFRQPQHF
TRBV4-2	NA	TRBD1	CASSPSGTGGYEQYF
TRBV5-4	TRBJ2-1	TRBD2	CASRGGRNEQFF
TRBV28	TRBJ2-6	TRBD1	CASSPGTGSPGANVLTF
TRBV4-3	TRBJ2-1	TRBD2	CASSLLGLESSYNEQFF
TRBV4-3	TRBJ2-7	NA	CASSQELFAESQYEQYF
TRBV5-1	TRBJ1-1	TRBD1	CASSLWQGATEAFF
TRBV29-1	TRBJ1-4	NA	CSVRGENWGYEKLFF
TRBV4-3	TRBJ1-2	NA	CASSQSGSIYGYTF
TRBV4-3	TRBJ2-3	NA	CASSQDARGADTQYF
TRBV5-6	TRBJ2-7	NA	CASSLALGTPGTYEQYF
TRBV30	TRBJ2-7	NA	CAWSVGGGEQYF
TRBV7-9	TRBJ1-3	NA	CASSLGDSSGNTIYF
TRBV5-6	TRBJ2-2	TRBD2	CASSTAPSGSLWKAGELFF
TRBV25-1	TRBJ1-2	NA	CASSSWDGNYGYTF
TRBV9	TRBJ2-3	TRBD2	CASSTGLASTDTQYF
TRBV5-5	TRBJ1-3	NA	CASSLEDLTSGNTIYF
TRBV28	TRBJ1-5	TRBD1	CASSLPDRVSNQPQHF
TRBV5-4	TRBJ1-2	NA	CASSLARAIPDTF
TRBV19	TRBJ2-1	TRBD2	CASSSSAGGWVEQFF
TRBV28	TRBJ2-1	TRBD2	CASSLELAAYNEQFF
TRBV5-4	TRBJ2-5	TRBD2	CASSLRREVGETQYF
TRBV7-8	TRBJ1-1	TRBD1	CASSLGRQGFGNTEAFF
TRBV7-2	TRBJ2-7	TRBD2	CASSLGLAVYEQYF
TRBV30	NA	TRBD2	CAWSVLRGGTYEQYF
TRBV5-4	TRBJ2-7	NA	CASRLGTGTRDEQYF